The clone carrying this T cell receptor (beta chain) occurred a few times. Antigen unknown. 5'RACE, which relied on constant-segment primers, yielded TCR alpha and TCR beta cDNA libraries carrying sample barcodes and UMIs. TCRdb processed the 5' RACE reads anew with MiXCR; each CDR3 protein has one entry. The sample lists just over 150,000 distinct CDR3 sequences; around a third were seen once. This sample is part of a study of T-cell memory formation after mild COVID-19. Study-wide results and limits: CD4/CD8 balance characterized clones contracting day 15 to 85, and CD4+ skew characterized later expanders. Clones that contracted clustered mainly in CM and EM if CD4+ and in EMRA if CD8+.

Sequenced sample: PBMCs or a T cell subset sorted from them (not recorded which). This receptor was taken from an adult woman who had mild COVID-19 (a few samples of this study predate the infection). Cell type and time point are not known.

The CDR3 loop reads CASSPLDGPEKLFF. DNA of the CDR3: TGTGCCAGCTCACCGCTGGACGGTCCTGAAAAACTGTTTTTT. The chain uses TRBV18 and TRBJ1-4; D not resolved. The CDR3 runs to 14 residues. Trimming pared 3 bases from V and 7 bases from J, leaving 12 bases between. CDR1 is KGHSH and CDR2 is LQKENI in the germline V gene.